This TCR beta chain originates from a study of shared clonotypes between healthy human individuals. Study-wide findings and caveats: Four donors shared approximately 5% of their naive CD4 clonotypes. The four-donor shared clonotypes exceeded non-shared clonotypes in generation probability, with non-shared ones scoring lower. Represented genetic and exposure-history diversity was restricted by having few donors.

Clones were sequenced by immunoSEQ multiplex PCR, and TCRdb holds only the in-frame ones, with some missing. The sample yields hundreds of thousands of clones, 95% seen once. In the naive CD8 group, cells lacked CD45RO and were positively selected for CCR7, so terminally differentiated effector memory CD45RA+ cells were left out. The V and J ends lost 3 bases and 5 bases respectively, with 13 bases between them. The CDR3 is made up of 14 amino acids. Germline V gives CDR1 MDHEN, CDR2 SYDVKM. With regard to this clone: Its matching antigen is unknown.

The source is a woman younger than 45 in good health. The sequenced sample consisted of naive CD8+ T cells sorted from blood. V and J are TRBV28 and TRBJ2-5, with a tentative D call TRBD2 (5 bases). CDR3 amino acids: CASSFFPSGETQYF. The CDR3 DNA sequence: TGTGCCAGCAGTTTTTTTCCCAGCGGCGAGACCCAGTACTTC.